These T cell receptor beta chains were read from a single sample in a study of T cell changes during pregnancy in multiple sclerosis. Assay: immunoSEQ multiplex PCR; the TCRdb copy retains only in-frame clones and omits some. The sample carries 15,000 to 20,000 clones, nearly 90% recorded once. The sequencing used CD8+ T cells from peripheral blood mononuclear cells, collected after pregnancy. The receptors shown here come from a female donor in good health, enrolled as a control in a pregnancy study. The CDR3 runs from the conserved cysteine through the conserved F or W. A D gene is named only where the DNA matches it firmly. Clone size is given for some rows only: seen once, a few or many times, or a class if the clone is expanded.

.	TRBV7-9	TRBJ1-1	TRBD1	CASSVRQGVNTEAFF	TGTGCCAGCAGCGTCCGACAGGGGGTGAACACTGAAGCTTTCTTT
.	TRBV13	TRBJ2-7	TRBD2	CASSTRLAASSEQYF	TGTGCCAGCAGCACCAGACTAGCCGCGAGCAGCGAGCAGTACTTC
.	TRBV29-1	TRBJ2-1	.	CSVVRDSYNEQFF	TGCAGCGTTGTTCGGGATTCCTACAATGAGCAGTTCTTC
.	TRBV5-4	TRBJ1-1	TRBD1	CATRQGINTEAFF	TGTGCCACCCGACAGGGGATCAACACTGAAGCTTTCTTT
.	TRBV5-4	TRBJ2-7	TRBD1	CASSFGTGAYEQYF	TGTGCCAGCAGCTTCGGGACAGGAGCCTACGAGCAGTACTTC
.	TRBV11-2	TRBJ2-7	.	CASSLFLRASYEQYF	TGTGCCAGCAGCTTATTCTTGCGGGCCTCCTACGAGCAGTACTTC
.	TRBV30	TRBJ2-5	.	CALEGLAETQYF	TGTGCCTTGGAGGGTTTGGCAGAGACCCAGTACTTC
.	TRBV30	TRBJ2-2	.	CAWTIYGFGELFF	TGTGCCTGGACAATATACGGTTTCGGGGAGCTGTTTTTT
.	TRBV19	TRBJ2-2	.	CASTPTGPTGELFF	TGTGCCAGTACTCCGACAGGCCCCACCGGGGAGCTGTTTTTT
once	TRBV10-3	TRBJ2-1	.	CAISESWTGYNEQFF	TGTGCCATCAGTGAGTCCTGGACGGGATACAATGAGCAGTTCTTC
once	TRBV29-1	TRBJ2-4	TRBD1	CSVERQGVRNIQYF	TGCAGCGTTGAGAGACAGGGGGTACGGAACATTCAGTACTTC
.	TRBV27	TRBJ2-1	TRBD2	CASNVGGPYNEQFF	TGTGCCAGCAATGTGGGAGGGCCCTACAATGAGCAGTTCTTC
.	TRBV7-9	TRBJ2-7	TRBD1	CASSSGQGFGEQYF	TGTGCCAGCAGCTCGGGACAGGGCTTTGGCGAGCAGTACTTC
.	TRBV15	TRBJ2-6	.	CATGGTDFSGANVLTF	TGTGCCACCGGCGGGACAGATTTCTCTGGGGCCAACGTCCTGACTTTC
.	TRBV25-1	TRBJ2-7	TRBD1	CASSPNRPGQGDEQYF	TGTGCCAGCAGTCCCAACCGTCCGGGACAGGGCGACGAGCAGTACTTC